This paragraph reports one TCR beta chain. The entry originates in a study of control samples from healthy donors and cancer patients. This table comes from immunoSEQ multiplex PCR, and its TCRdb copy is limited to in-frame clones, with some not included. The sample holds roughly 76,000 clones, over 90% seen once. The J segment lost 5 bases and the V segment lost 4 bases, leaving 6 bases of the junction unmatched. Per the germline V gene, CDR1 is SGHTS and CDR2 is YDEGEE. The CDR3 sequence is 15 residues long. This TCR derives from a woman aged 18-30 years in good health. The chain uses TRBV5-8 and TRBJ2-5, with 12 positions matching TRBD2. The sample comprised blood. The CDR3 spells CASSPRLAGAETQYF. The CDR3 nucleotides are TGTGCCAGCAGCCCCCGACTAGCGGGGGCGGAGACCCAGTACTTC.